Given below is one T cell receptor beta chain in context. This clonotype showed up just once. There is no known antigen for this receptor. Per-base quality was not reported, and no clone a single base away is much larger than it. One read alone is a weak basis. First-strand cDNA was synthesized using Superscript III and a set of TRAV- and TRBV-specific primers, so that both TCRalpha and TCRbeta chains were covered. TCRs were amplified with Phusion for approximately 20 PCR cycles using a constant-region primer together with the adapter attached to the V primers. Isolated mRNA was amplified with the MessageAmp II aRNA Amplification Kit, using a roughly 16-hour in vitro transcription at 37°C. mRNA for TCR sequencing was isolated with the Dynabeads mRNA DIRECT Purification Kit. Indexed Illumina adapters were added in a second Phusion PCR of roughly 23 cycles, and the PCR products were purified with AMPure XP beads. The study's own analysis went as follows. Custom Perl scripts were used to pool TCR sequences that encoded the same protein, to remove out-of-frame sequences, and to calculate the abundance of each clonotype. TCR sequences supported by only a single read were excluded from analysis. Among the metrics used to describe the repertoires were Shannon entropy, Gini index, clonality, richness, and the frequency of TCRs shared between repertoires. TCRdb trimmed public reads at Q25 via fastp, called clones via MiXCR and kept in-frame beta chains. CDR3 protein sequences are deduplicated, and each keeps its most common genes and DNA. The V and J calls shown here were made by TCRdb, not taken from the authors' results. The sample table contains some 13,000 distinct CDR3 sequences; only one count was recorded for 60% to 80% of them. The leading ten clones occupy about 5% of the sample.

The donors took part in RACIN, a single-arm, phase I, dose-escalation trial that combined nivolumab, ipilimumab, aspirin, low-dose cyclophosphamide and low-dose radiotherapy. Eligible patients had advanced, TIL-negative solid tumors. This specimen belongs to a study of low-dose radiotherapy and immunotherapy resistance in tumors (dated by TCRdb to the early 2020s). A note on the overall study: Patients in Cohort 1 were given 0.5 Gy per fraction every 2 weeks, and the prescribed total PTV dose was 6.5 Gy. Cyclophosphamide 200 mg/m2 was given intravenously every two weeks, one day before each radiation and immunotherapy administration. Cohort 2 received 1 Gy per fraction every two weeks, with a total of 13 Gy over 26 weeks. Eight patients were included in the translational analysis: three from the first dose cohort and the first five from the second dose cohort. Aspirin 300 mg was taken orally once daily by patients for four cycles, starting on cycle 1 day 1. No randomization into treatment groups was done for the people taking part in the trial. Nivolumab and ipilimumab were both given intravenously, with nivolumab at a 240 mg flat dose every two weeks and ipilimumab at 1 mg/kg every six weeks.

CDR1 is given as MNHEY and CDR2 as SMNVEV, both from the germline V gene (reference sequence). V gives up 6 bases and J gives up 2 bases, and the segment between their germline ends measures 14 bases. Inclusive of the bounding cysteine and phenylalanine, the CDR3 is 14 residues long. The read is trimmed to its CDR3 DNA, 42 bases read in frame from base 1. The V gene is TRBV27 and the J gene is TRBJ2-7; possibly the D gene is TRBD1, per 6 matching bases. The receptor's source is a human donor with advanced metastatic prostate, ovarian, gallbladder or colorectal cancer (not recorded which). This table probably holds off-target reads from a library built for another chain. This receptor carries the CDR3 CASRWEQGAYEQYF. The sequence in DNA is TGTGCCAGCAGGTGGGAACAGGGAGCCTACGAGCAGTACTTC.